The present T cell receptor (beta chain) was sequenced within a study of beta chain features in type 1 diabetes. For this clone: The antigen is not known.

Trimming pared 0 bases from V and 3 bases from J, leaving 7 bases between. This CDR3 contains 14 residues. Per germline, CDR1 LNHDA and CDR2 SQIVND (reference sequence). The whole isolated RNA underwent reverse transcription, so sequencing captured expressed TCRB transcripts. The assay was immunoSEQ multiplex PCR, and TCRdb's table has in-frame clones only and misses some. The sample has some 150,000 clones; under 60% are singletons. Notes on the study in general: Among all four CD4+ subsets, Type 1 diabetes patients had TCRB CDR3s that were moderately but significantly shorter.

The sequenced sample was Tregs from blood. This clonotype was obtained from a man between 18 and 29 years old in good health. This chain connects TRBV19 to TRBJ2-3, with D tentatively TRBD1 (5 bases). The CDR3 DNA reads as TGTGCCAGTAGTATAGAGACAGCGACAGATACGCAGTATTTT. Protein sequence: CASSIETATDTQYF.